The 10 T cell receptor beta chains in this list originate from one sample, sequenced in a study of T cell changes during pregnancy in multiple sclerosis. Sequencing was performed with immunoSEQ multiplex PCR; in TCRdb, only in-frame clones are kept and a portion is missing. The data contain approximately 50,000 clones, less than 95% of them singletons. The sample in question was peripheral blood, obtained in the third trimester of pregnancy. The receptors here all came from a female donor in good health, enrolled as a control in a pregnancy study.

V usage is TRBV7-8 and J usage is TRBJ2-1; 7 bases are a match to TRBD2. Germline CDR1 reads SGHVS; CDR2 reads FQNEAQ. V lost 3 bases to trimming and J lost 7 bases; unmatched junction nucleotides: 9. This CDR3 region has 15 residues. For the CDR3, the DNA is TGTGCCAGCAGCTTTCGATTTTCGGGGGGAAATGAGCAGTTCTTC. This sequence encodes CASSFRFSGGNEQFF.

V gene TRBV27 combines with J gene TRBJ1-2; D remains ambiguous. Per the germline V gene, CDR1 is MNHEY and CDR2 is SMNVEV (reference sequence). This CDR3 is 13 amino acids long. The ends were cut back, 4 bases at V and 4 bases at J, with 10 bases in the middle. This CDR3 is CASSSGIFYGYTF. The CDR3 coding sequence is TGTGCCAGCAGTTCAGGCATCTTCTATGGCTACACCTTC.

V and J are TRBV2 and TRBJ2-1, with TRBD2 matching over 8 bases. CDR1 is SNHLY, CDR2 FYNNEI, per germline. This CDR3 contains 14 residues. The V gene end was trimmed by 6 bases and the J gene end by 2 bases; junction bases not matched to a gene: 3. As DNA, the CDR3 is TGTGCCAGCAGCGTGGGACTAGCCTACAATGAGCAGTTCTTC. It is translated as CASSVGLAYNEQFF.

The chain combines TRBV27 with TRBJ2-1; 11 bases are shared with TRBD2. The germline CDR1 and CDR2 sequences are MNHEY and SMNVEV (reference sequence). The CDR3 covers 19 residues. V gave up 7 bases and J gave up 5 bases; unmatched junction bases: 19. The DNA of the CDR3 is TGTGCCAGCACCCCAATTTTACTAGCGGGGGAGACGTTCCACAATGAGCAGTTCTTC. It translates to CASTPILLAGETFHNEQFF.

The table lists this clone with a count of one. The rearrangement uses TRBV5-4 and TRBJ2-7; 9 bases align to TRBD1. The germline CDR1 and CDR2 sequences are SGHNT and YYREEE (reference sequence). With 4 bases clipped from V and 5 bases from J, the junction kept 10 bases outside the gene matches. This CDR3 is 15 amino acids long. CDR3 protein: CASSPGQGGFHEQYF. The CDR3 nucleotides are TGTGCCAGCAGCCCGGGACAGGGCGGGTTCCACGAGCAGTACTTC.

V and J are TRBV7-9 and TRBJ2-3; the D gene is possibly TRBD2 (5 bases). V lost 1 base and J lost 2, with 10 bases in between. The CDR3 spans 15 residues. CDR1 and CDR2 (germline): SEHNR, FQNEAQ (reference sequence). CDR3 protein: CASSLGGLTTDTQYF. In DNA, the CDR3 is TGTGCCAGCAGCTTAGGCGGGCTTACCACAGATACGCAGTATTTT.

Here the CDR3 reads CASSSRDRSSEAFF. For the CDR3, the DNA is TGTGCCAGCAGCTCCCGGGACAGGTCCTCTGAAGCTTTCTTT. J is TRBJ1-1 and V is TRBV5-8; 8 bases match TRBD1. The CDR3 consists of 14 residues. The V segment lost 3 bases and the J segment 6 bases; nucleotides outside the gene matches: 7. CDR1 is SGHTS and CDR2 is YDEGEE in the germline V gene.

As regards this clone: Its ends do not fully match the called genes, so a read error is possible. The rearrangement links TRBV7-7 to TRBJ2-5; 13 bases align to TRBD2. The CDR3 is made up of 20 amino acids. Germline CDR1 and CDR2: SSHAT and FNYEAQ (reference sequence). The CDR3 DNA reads TGTGCTAGCAGCTCAAGACATCAACCCGGGACTAGCGGGAACCAAGAGACCCAGTACTTC. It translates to CASSSRHQPGTSGNQETQYF.

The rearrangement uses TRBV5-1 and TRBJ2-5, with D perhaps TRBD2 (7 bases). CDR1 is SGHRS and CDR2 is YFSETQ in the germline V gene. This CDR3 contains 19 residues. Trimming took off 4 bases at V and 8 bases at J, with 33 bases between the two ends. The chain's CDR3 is CASSVRGDSGRSRRGTQYF. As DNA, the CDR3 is TGCGCCAGCAGCGTGAGGGGGGATAGCGGGCGTTCCAGGCGAGGAACCCAGTACTTC.

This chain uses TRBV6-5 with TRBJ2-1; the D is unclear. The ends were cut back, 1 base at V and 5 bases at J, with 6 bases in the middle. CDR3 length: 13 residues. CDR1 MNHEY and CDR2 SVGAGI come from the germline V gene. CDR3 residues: CASSYWQNNEQFF. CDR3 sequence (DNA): TGTGCCAGCAGTTACTGGCAGAACAATGAGCAGTTCTTC.